This entry features one TCR beta chain sequence. No antigen is known for it. This entry belongs to a study of CD8+CD57+ T cells in acquired aplastic anemia. The study's findings and limits: Overlapping CD8+ CDR3 repertoires of patients and controls contained approximately 28 shared sequences.

The V and J ends lost 6 bases and 4 bases respectively, with 13 bases between them. CDR3 length: 13 amino acids. CDR1 is DFQATT, CDR2 SNEGSKA, per germline (reference sequence). Genomic DNA was employed as the template in profiling TCR beta VDJ and CDR3. TCRdb processed the reads anew with MiXCR; each CDR3 protein has one entry. The data contain 150,000 or so distinct CDR3 sequences, 63% of them seen just once; the ten biggest clones take up under 50%. The sample comprised sorted CD4+, CD8+, or CD8+CD57+ T cells (not recorded which) from PBMCs. This receptor was obtained from a human donor in good health. The rearrangement links TRBV20-1 to TRBJ1-5, with D perhaps TRBD1 (5 bases). The CDR3 DNA reads as TGCAGTGCCAGGGCTGCGGGGAATCAGCCCCAGCATTTT. Translation gives CSARAAGNQPQHF.